This is a list of T cell receptor beta chains from one sample in a study of T cells in Graves' hyperthyroidism and ophthalmopathy. TCRdb passed the multiplex PCR reads through MiXCR, listing each CDR3 protein once. The repertoire includes a few hundred thousand distinct CDR3 sequences, about a sixth of them detected once, and around 7.5% sits in the top ten. Source material: blood. The receptors were sampled from a woman in her twenties or thirties with Graves' hyperthyroidism. Both conserved end residues are part of each CDR3. A D gene is named only where the DNA matches it firmly. Clone sizes are given selectively: once, few, many, or a class where the clone is expanded.

- TRBJ1-4 many TRBV28 TGTGCCAGCAGTCATAGCCCCCGGGACATAAATGAAAAACTGTTTTTT CASSHSPRDINEKLFF
TRBD1 TRBJ2-7 many TRBV27 TGTGCCAGCGGACAGGGGTCTTACGAGCAGTACTTC CASGQGSYEQYF
TRBD1 TRBJ1-1 many TRBV29-1 TGCAGCGTTGAAGGTTCACAGGGGATTATCACTGAAGCTTTCTTT CSVEGSQGIITEAFF
- TRBJ2-7 many TRBV3-1 TGTGCCAGCAGCCCGGGACCCGCAGCCTACGAGCAGTACTTC CASSPGPAAYEQYF
- TRBJ2-3 - TRBV7-8 TGTGCCAGCAGCTTAGAGCAGGGCTGGAAAACAGATACGCAGTATTTT CASSLEQGWKTDTQYF
TRBD1 TRBJ1-6 - TRBV27 TGTGCCAGCAGTACGGGGACAGGGGTTAATTCACCCCTCCACTTT CASSTGTGVNSPLHF
- TRBJ2-7 - TRBV7-3 TGTGTCAGCAGCCCTGGGAGCTCCTACGAGCAGTACTTC CVSSPGSSYEQYF
- TRBJ1-1 many TRBV12-3/TRBV12-4 TGTGCCAGCAGTACCGGACAGTCCCCCAGTGAAGCTTTCTTT CASSTGQSPSEAFF
- TRBJ2-5 - TRBV9 TGTGCCAGCAGCGTAGTAGGAGGGCCCCAAGAGACCCAGTACTTC CASSVVGGPQETQYF
- TRBJ1-5 few TRBV6-5 TGTGCCAGCAGTTACGCGGGTAGCAATCAGCCCCAGCATTTT CASSYAGSNQPQHF
- TRBJ2-2 few TRBV7-3 TGTGCCAGCAGCTTAATAGGGGATTCCACCGGGGAGCTGTTTTTT CASSLIGDSTGELFF
TRBD2 TRBJ2-1 many TRBV11-3 TGTGCCAGCAGCCTTAGCGGGAAGGTCTATGAGCAGTTCTTC CASSLSGKVYEQFF